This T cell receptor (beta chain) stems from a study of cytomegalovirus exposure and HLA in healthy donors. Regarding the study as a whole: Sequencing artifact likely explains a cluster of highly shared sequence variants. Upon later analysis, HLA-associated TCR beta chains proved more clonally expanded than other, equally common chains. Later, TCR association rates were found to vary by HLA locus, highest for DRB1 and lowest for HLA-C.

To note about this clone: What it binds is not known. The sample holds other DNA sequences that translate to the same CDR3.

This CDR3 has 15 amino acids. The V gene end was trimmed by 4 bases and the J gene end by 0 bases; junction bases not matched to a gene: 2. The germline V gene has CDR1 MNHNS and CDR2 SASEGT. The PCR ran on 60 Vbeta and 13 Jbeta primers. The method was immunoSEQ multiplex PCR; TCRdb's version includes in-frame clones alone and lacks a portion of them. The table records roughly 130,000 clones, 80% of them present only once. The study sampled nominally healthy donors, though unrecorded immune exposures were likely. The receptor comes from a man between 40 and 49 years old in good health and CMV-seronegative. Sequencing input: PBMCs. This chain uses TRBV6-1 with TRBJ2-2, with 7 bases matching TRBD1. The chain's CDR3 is CASSAGTANTGELFF. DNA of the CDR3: TGTGCCAGCAGTGCAGGGACAGCGAACACCGGGGAGCTGTTTTTT.